This is a list of T cell receptor beta chains from one sample in a study of blood T cell repertoires in COVID-19. Assay: immunoSEQ multiplex PCR; the TCRdb copy retains only in-frame clones and omits some. The sample shows about 60,000 clones, about 86% of them seen only once. Sequenced material: peripheral blood. All receptors derive from a man in his sixties with acute or convalescent COVID-19. CDR3s include the opening cysteine and the closing phenylalanine or tryptophan. A D gene is named only where the DNA matches it firmly. Some rows mark clone size as missing; the rest say once, few, many or name a class of expanded clone.

abundance: -; d_gene: TRBD2; v_gene: TRBV5-1; j_gene: TRBJ2-3; CDR3nt: TGCGCCAGCCTTGCCGGACTAGCGGGACGAGGGGATACGCAGTATTTT; CDR3aa: CASLAGLAGRGDTQYF
abundance: -; d_gene: -; v_gene: TRBV28; j_gene: TRBJ2-7; CDR3nt: TGTGCCAGCAGTGCCCAGCGGGCCCCCTACGAGCAGTACTTC; CDR3aa: CASSAQRAPYEQYF
abundance: -; d_gene: -; v_gene: TRBV11-2; j_gene: TRBJ1-2; CDR3nt: TGTGCCAGCAGCTTCATACAGACATTTAACTATGGCTACACCTTC; CDR3aa: CASSFIQTFNYGYTF
abundance: -; d_gene: TRBD1; v_gene: TRBV30; j_gene: TRBJ1-1; CDR3nt: TGTGCCTGGAGTACAGACAGGGGAACTGAAGCTTTCTTT; CDR3aa: CAWSTDRGTEAFF
abundance: -; d_gene: TRBD1; v_gene: TRBV2; j_gene: TRBJ1-6; CDR3nt: TGTGCCAGCAATTGGGGACAGGGCGATCCCCTCCACTTT; CDR3aa: CASNWGQGDPLHF
abundance: -; d_gene: TRBD1; v_gene: TRBV27; j_gene: TRBJ1-1; CDR3nt: TGTGCCAGCAGTTTTCAGGGGGCCCCTATGAACACTGAAGCTTTCTTT; CDR3aa: CASSFQGAPMNTEAFF
abundance: -; d_gene: TRBD2; v_gene: TRBV4-2; j_gene: TRBJ2-1; CDR3nt: TGTGCCAGCAGCCCAAGACTAGCGGGAGTCGGTGAGCAGTTCTTC; CDR3aa: CASSPRLAGVGEQFF
abundance: -; d_gene: -; v_gene: TRBV7-9; j_gene: TRBJ2-1; CDR3nt: TGTGCCAGCAGCACAGGACAGTCCTCCTACAATGAGCAGTTCTTC; CDR3aa: CASSTGQSSYNEQFF
abundance: once; d_gene: TRBD2; v_gene: TRBV24-1; j_gene: TRBJ2-1; CDR3nt: TGTGCCACCAGTGAACCAAACTATTTAGCGGGAGCGTCCTACAATGAGCAGTTCTTC; CDR3aa: CATSEPNYLAGASYNEQFF
abundance: -; d_gene: TRBD1; v_gene: TRBV3-1/TRBV3-2; j_gene: TRBJ1-2; CDR3nt: TGTGCCAGCAGCCACCGGGACAGGGGGGTTTATGGCTACACCTTC; CDR3aa: CASSHRDRGVYGYTF
abundance: few; d_gene: -; v_gene: TRBV7-2; j_gene: TRBJ1-5; CDR3nt: TGTGCCAGCAGCTTAGAGGGGAATAGCAATCAGCCCCAGCATTTT; CDR3aa: CASSLEGNSNQPQHF
abundance: -; d_gene: TRBD1; v_gene: TRBV5-4; j_gene: TRBJ1-6; CDR3nt: TGTGCCAGCAGCTTGGGTGGGACAGGAAATTCACCCCTCCACTTT; CDR3aa: CASSLGGTGNSPLHF
abundance: -; d_gene: -; v_gene: TRBV15; j_gene: TRBJ2-5; CDR3nt: TGTGCCACCAGCAGACCCGCCCAGGGAGAGACCCAGTACTTC; CDR3aa: CATSRPAQGETQYF
abundance: -; d_gene: TRBD1; v_gene: TRBV30; j_gene: TRBJ2-1; CDR3nt: TGTGCCTGGAGCGTCAACCCCAGAAGAGGGACAGGAAACTACGGAAAGTTCTTC; CDR3aa: CAWSVNPRRGTGNYGKFF
abundance: -; d_gene: -; v_gene: TRBV2; j_gene: TRBJ1-4; CDR3nt: TGTGCCAGCAGCGGACTTTATGGTCGAGGCGAAAAACTGTTTTTT; CDR3aa: CASSGLYGRGEKLFF
abundance: -; d_gene: -; v_gene: TRBV7-8; j_gene: TRBJ1-2; CDR3nt: TGTGCCAGCAGCTTAGCGGCGCAGGCCAACTATGGCTACACCTTC; CDR3aa: CASSLAAQANYGYTF
abundance: -; d_gene: TRBD2; v_gene: TRBV13; j_gene: TRBJ2-7; CDR3nt: TGTGCCAGCAGCTCCGGACTAGCGGAATCTTACGAGCAGTACTTC; CDR3aa: CASSSGLAESYEQYF
abundance: once; d_gene: TRBD1; v_gene: TRBV28; j_gene: TRBJ2-7; CDR3nt: TGTGCCACAATCTCCGGGACAGACACCTACGAGCAGTACTTC; CDR3aa: CATISGTDTYEQYF
abundance: -; d_gene: -; v_gene: TRBV27; j_gene: TRBJ2-7; CDR3nt: TGTGCCAGCAGTTTCGAACAAAACTACGAGCAGTACTTC; CDR3aa: CASSFEQNYEQYF
abundance: -; d_gene: TRBD1; v_gene: TRBV19; j_gene: TRBJ1-5; CDR3nt: TGTGCCAGTAGCACAGGGGGAGGGAGCGATCAGCCCCAGCATTTT; CDR3aa: CASSTGGGSDQPQHF
abundance: -; d_gene: -; v_gene: TRBV19; j_gene: TRBJ2-1; CDR3nt: TGTGCCAGTAGTATACGGTCCCCCAATGAGCAGTTCTTC; CDR3aa: CASSIRSPNEQFF
abundance: -; d_gene: -; v_gene: TRBV11-2; j_gene: TRBJ2-1; CDR3nt: TGTGCCAGCAGCTTAGACGGTCCGTTTAATGAGCAGTTCTTC; CDR3aa: CASSLDGPFNEQFF